This paragraph covers one T cell receptor beta chain sequence. Germline lookup yields CDR1 SGHTA and CDR2 FQGNSA. The CDR3 contains 17 residues. V lost 1 base to trimming and J lost 5 bases; unmatched junction nucleotides: 7. This sample is part of a study of blood T cell repertoires in COVID-19. Study overall: Researchers got acute and convalescent COVID-19 samples from the United States, Italy and Spain.

Here immunoSEQ multiplex PCR was the method, and the copy in TCRdb shows in-frame clones only, minus some. The sample shows about 440,000 clones, approximately 90% of them seen only once. The sample comprised peripheral blood. The receptor was isolated from a woman aged 25-40 years with acute or convalescent COVID-19. This sequence joins TRBV7-2 and TRBJ2-2; 10 positions match TRBD2. DNA for the CDR3: TGTGCCAGCAGCTTAGAAGTTCTAGCGGGGGAAACCGGGGAGCTGTTTTTT. It encodes CASSLEVLAGETGELFF.